These 20 T cell receptor beta chains share one sample of origin, sequenced in a study of blood T cell repertoires in COVID-19. Profiling relied on immunoSEQ multiplex PCR, and the TCRdb table lists in-frame clones only, not all of them. The sample consists of approximately 190,000 clones, approximately 80% of them appearing once. The material sequenced was peripheral blood. Every receptor here comes from a human donor in a cohort sampled during active COVID-19.

The J gene is TRBJ1-2, the V gene TRBV3-1 (or the pseudogene TRBV3-2), with 9 bases aligning to TRBD1. CDR1 and CDR2 from the germline V gene are LGHDT and YNNKEL (reference sequence). V lost 0 bases, J lost 8 bases, and 7 bases stayed unmatched. This CDR3 has 15 residues. The CDR3 is CASSQDRNRGRGYTF. CDR3 nucleotides: TGTGCCAGCAGCCAAGATCGAAACAGGGGGCGAGGCTACACCTTC.

The chain is built from TRBV9 and TRBJ2-7; 7 positions agree with TRBD2. The V gene's germline CDR1 is SGDLS and CDR2 YYNGEE. This CDR3 has 15 residues. Losses at the gene ends were 4 bases for V and 0 bases for J; bases not matched to a gene: 7. The CDR3 DNA follows: TGTGCCAGCAGCCCCAGCGGGATCGGCTCCTACGAGCAGTACTTC. The encoded protein is CASSPSGIGSYEQYF.

CDR3 region: CASSPSGASGVEDTQYF. CDR3 DNA: TGCGCCAGCAGCCCCTCAGGGGCTAGCGGGGTGGAAGATACGCAGTATTTT. The V and J genes are TRBV4-1 and TRBJ2-3; 9 nucleotides line up with TRBD2. With 4 bases clipped from V and 5 bases from J, the junction kept 13 bases outside the gene matches. The CDR3 sequence is 17 residues long. CDR1 is MGHRA, CDR2 YSYEKL, per germline.

This chain connects TRBV6-2 or TRBV6-3 to TRBJ2-3; 12 nucleotides agree with TRBD2. Germline V gene data show CDR1 as MNHEY and CDR2 as SVGEGT. The J segment lost 6 bases and the V segment lost 4 bases, leaving 8 bases of the junction unmatched. CDR3 size: 16 residues. This CDR3 is CASSSRLAGEVDTQYF. The CDR3 nucleotides are TGTGCCAGCAGTTCGCGACTAGCGGGAGAGGTTGATACGCAGTATTTT.

V and J are TRBV28 and TRBJ2-1; 7 nucleotides align to TRBD1. This CDR3 is built from 16 residues. Germline trimming cut 5 bases from V and 7 bases from J; bases unmatched to any gene: 14. CDR1 MDHEN and CDR2 SYDVKM come from the germline V gene. The CDR3 sequence: CASSQPGRGWRNEQFF. In nucleotides, the CDR3 is TGTGCCAGCAGTCAACCGGGCAGGGGGTGGAGGAATGAGCAGTTCTTC.

The chain joins TRBV30 to TRBJ2-1; 7 bases align to TRBD1. The CDR3 loop spans 14 amino acids. After removal of 2 bases from V and 6 bases from J, the junction contained 7 bases not matched to a gene. Germline CDR1 and CDR2: GTSNPN and SVGIG (reference sequence). The CDR3 nucleotides are TGTGCCTGGAGTTTCGGGCAGGGGGTCAATGAGCAGTTCTTC. Protein sequence: CAWSFGQGVNEQFF.

The genes are TRBV21-1 and TRBJ1-4; the table calls TRBD1, which could not be checked here. TRBV21-1 is a pseudogene locus. This CDR3 has 13 amino acids. CDR3 residues: CASRGRGNEKLFF. DNA of the CDR3: TGTGCCAGCAGGGGTAGGGGCAATGAAAAACTGTTTTTT.

The V gene is TRBV6-6, the J gene TRBJ1-2, with D hard to call. This CDR3 region has 12 residues. Germline loops: CDR1 MNHNY, CDR2 SVGAGI (reference sequence). Trimming shortened V by 0 bases and J by 7 bases, and 6 bases separated the two germline ends. The CDR3, as DNA: TGTGCCAGCAGTTACTCGGCTGGTGGCTACACCTTC. Protein: CASSYSAGGYTF.

This sequence joins TRBV3-1 (or the pseudogene TRBV3-2) and TRBJ2-2; 7 bases align to TRBD1. The germline gives CDR1 LGHDT, CDR2 YNNKEL (reference sequence). J gave up 3 bases and V 4 bases, and 2 bases lay outside the gene matches. This CDR3 spans 14 amino acids. CDR3 nucleotides: TGTGCCAGCAGCCGACAGGGATACACCGGGGAGCTGTTTTTT. Amino acids: CASSRQGYTGELFF.

The chain has TRBV21-1 and TRBJ1-4; TRBD1, the D gene given by the table, was not confirmed from the DNA. TRBV21-1 is labeled a pseudogene. The CDR3 is 15 residues long. The CDR3 here is CASSRWDSPPNKLFF. CDR3 nucleotides: TGTGCCAGCAGCCGATGGGACAGCCCTCCTAATAAACTGTTTTTT.

V usage is TRBV3-1 (or the pseudogene TRBV3-2) and J usage is TRBJ1-2; 7 bases line up with TRBD1. Germline loops: CDR1 LGHDT, CDR2 YNNKEL (reference sequence). Trimming removed 4 bases from V and 2 bases from J; junction bases left unmatched: 4. This CDR3 has 14 amino acids. As DNA, the CDR3 is TGTGCCAGCAGCCGACAGGGCTCAAACTATGGCTACACCTTC. This translates into CASSRQGSNYGYTF.

V usage is TRBV10-2 and J usage is TRBJ1-6; D is uncertain. Germline assignment: CDR1 WSHSY and CDR2 SAAADI. V was cut by 2 bases and J by 7 bases, with 3 bases left in between. This CDR3 has 12 amino acids. The CDR3 is CASSEPNSPLHF. The CDR3 region has the DNA TGCGCCAGCAGTGAGCCGAATTCACCCCTCCACTTT.

The V gene is TRBV3-1 (or the pseudogene TRBV3-2), the J gene TRBJ2-3, with 8 positions matching TRBD2. Germline CDR1 and CDR2: LGHDT and YNNKEL (reference sequence). The V segment lost 1 base and the J segment 1 base; nucleotides outside the gene matches: 10. The CDR3 runs to 18 residues. The CDR3 is CASSQVRSGSIGTDTQYF. Written as DNA, the CDR3 is TGTGCCAGCAGCCAAGTACGGAGCGGGAGTATCGGCACAGATACGCAGTATTTT.

This clone was seen more than once but under ten times. The chain carries TRBV30 and TRBJ2-3, with a possible D match to TRBD2 (6 bases). The CDR3 covers 19 residues. The germline CDR1 and CDR2 sequences are GTSNPN and SVGIG (reference sequence). V was cut by 0 bases and J by 1 base, with 23 bases left in between. CDR3 loop: CAWSVQRDSWFRRTDTQYF. The CDR3, as DNA: TGTGCCTGGAGTGTACAGAGGGACTCATGGTTTCGACGCACAGATACGCAGTATTTT.

This clone has just a few counts. As DNA, the CDR3 is TGTGCCATCAGTAACAGTCCTAACTATGGCTACACCTTC. Translating it yields CAISNSPNYGYTF. The V call is TRBV10-3, the J call TRBJ1-2; no reliable D call. Germline V gene lookup returns CDR1 ENHRY and CDR2 SYGVKD. This CDR3 spans 13 amino acids. V lost 5 bases and J 0 bases, leaving 7 bases between the germline ends.

The rearrangement joins TRBV24-1 to TRBJ1-3; no definite D call. This CDR3 has 15 residues. Germline V gene lookup returns CDR1 KGHDR and CDR2 SFDVKD. The V gene lost 2 bases and the J gene lost 0 bases, with 7 bases spanning the gap. The CDR3 reads CATSDSGFSGNTIYF. The CDR3 bases are TGTGCCACCAGTGATTCGGGGTTCTCTGGAAACACCATATATTTT.

This clone was detected a few times. The V call is TRBV18, the J call TRBJ2-3; D is possibly TRBD1 (5 bases). Germline values: CDR1 KGHSH, CDR2 LQKENI. V lost 1 base and J lost 6, with 14 bases in between. The CDR3 has 15 amino acids. CDR3 residues: CASSPRVQGGDTQYF. The DNA of the CDR3 is TGTGCCAGCTCACCACGCGTCCAGGGTGGTGATACGCAGTATTTT.

This clone appeared a single time. The chain combines TRBV4-1 with TRBJ2-3; 9 bases map to TRBD1. V shed 2 bases, J shed 0 bases, and the junction held 6 bases outside the gene matches. Germline values: CDR1 MGHRA, CDR2 YSYEKL. This CDR3 is 17 amino acids long. CDR3 bases: TGCGCCAGCAGCCAATCACAGGGGGCCTTGAGCACAGATACGCAGTATTTT. It translates to CASSQSQGALSTDTQYF.

The chain combines TRBV5-4 with TRBJ1-6, with D possibly being TRBD1 (6 bases). CDR1 is SGHNT and CDR2 is YYREEE in the germline V gene (reference sequence). Between the trimmed V and J ends, which lost 0 bases and 8 bases, there was a span of 6 bases. The CDR3 is 13 residues long. CDR3 residues: CASSLDRDSPLHF. The CDR3 DNA is TGTGCCAGCAGCTTGGACAGGGATTCACCCCTCCACTTT.

In its sample, this clone was seen a few times. The chain employs TRBV2 and TRBJ1-4; D is possibly TRBD1 (5 bases). The ends were cut back, 10 bases at V and 7 bases at J, with 16 bases in the middle. The CDR3 totals 13 residues. The germline gives CDR1 SNHLY, CDR2 FYNNEI. DNA of the CDR3: TGTGCCACCATGAGGGACTTCAGTGAAAAACTGTTTTTT. Its translation: CATMRDFSEKLFF.